This TCR beta chain was obtained from a study of cytomegalovirus exposure and HLA in healthy donors. Study results and caveats: The authors enumerated 150 to 200 TCR beta chains as linked to cytomegalovirus. The tendency of first-cohort TCR clusters to co-occur in the 100 to 150 validation repertoires was identified by a subsequent analysis.

Sequenced by immunoSEQ multiplex PCR; TCRdb stores in-frame clones only, minus some. The table includes approximately 270,000 clones, around 91% detected once. On this clone itself: The antigen remains undetermined.

This CDR3 contains 14 residues. Germline loops: CDR1 SGHKS, CDR2 YYEKEE (reference sequence). V was trimmed by 2 bases and J by 6 bases, leaving 12 bases between them. J is TRBJ1-5 and V is TRBV5-5; D not certain. This TCR was recovered from a woman under 30 in good health and CMV-seronegative. Sequences were obtained from PBMCs. The CDR3 sequence is CASSFTDSGQPQHF. CDR3 nucleotides: TGTGCCAGCAGCTTTACAGATAGCGGTCAGCCCCAGCATTTT.